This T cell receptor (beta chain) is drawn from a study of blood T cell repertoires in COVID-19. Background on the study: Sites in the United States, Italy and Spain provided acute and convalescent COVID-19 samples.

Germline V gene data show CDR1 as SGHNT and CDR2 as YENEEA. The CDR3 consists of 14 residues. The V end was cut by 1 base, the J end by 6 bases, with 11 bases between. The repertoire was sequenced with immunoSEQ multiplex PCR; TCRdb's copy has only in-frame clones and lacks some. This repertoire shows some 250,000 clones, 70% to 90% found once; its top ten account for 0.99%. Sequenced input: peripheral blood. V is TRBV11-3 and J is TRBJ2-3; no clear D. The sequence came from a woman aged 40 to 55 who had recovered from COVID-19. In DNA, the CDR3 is TGTGCCAGCAGCTTAGTAACCCTCGGGGATACGCAGTATTTT. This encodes CASSLVTLGDTQYF.